What follows are 26 T cell receptor beta chains derived from one specimen sequenced in a study of control samples from healthy donors and cancer patients. Sequenced by immunoSEQ multiplex PCR; TCRdb stores in-frame clones only, minus some. In the table there are about 130,000 clones, around 92% of which are singletons. The source material was PBMCs. The receptors derive from a man older than 75 with head and neck cancer.

The rearrangement uses TRBV19 and TRBJ2-2, with 9 nucleotides matching TRBD1. Germline lookup yields CDR1 LNHDA and CDR2 SQIVND (reference sequence). V was clipped by 0 bases and J by 6 bases; unmatched bases: 5. The CDR3 loop spans 16 amino acids. This CDR3 is CASSIEGTGLSGELFF. The CDR3 coding sequence is TGTGCCAGTAGTATAGAGGGGACAGGGTTGTCCGGGGAGCTGTTTTTT.

The chain couples TRBV9 to TRBJ2-3, with 9 positions matching TRBD2. The J segment lost 0 bases and the V segment lost 4 bases, leaving 6 bases of the junction unmatched. Germline CDR1 is SGDLS and CDR2 is YYNGEE. This CDR3 region has 16 residues. CDR3 sequence reads: CASSPLAGGSTDTQYF. CDR3 DNA sequence: TGTGCCAGCAGCCCCCTGGCGGGGGGGAGCACAGATACGCAGTATTTT.

The chain recombines TRBV6-5 with TRBJ1-6; D remains unclear. This CDR3 spans 12 amino acids. Per germline, CDR1 MNHEY and CDR2 SVGAGI. Trimming shortened V by 3 bases and J by 7 bases, and 4 bases separated the two germline ends. Here the CDR3 DNA reads TGTGCCAGCAGTTATCTCAATTCACCCCTCCACTTT. Translation: CASSYLNSPLHF.

The rearrangement links TRBV28 to TRBJ2-1; tentatively, D is TRBD1 (6 bases). In germline, CDR1 is MDHEN, CDR2 SYDVKM. The CDR3 has 15 amino acids. Trimming cost V 6 bases and J 2 bases, with 14 bases left between them. The CDR3 coding sequence is TGTGCCAGCAGCAAAGGGACAAGGGCCTACAATGAGCAGTTCTTC. This translates into CASSKGTRAYNEQFF.

This clone was counted a few times. The V gene is TRBV6-5, the J gene TRBJ2-7; the D gene is possibly TRBD2 (5 bases). The V end was cut by 4 bases, the J end by 6 bases, with 10 bases between. The CDR3 sequence is 12 residues long. Germline V gene sequence: CDR1 MNHEY, CDR2 SVGAGI. As DNA, the CDR3 is TGTGCCAGCAGTTCCGGGGTCTTCGAGCAGTACTTC. It yields the protein CASSSGVFEQYF.

The rearrangement uses TRBV11-2 and TRBJ2-3; D remains ambiguous. This CDR3 is built from 15 residues. V lost 2 bases to trimming and J lost 2 bases, with 11 bases between them. CDR1 and CDR2 (germline): SGHAT, FQNNGV. The CDR3 DNA reads as TGTGCCAGCAGCTTAAGTCAGAGTAACACAGATACGCAGTATTTT. It codes for CASSLSQSNTDTQYF.

The CDR3: CASSRLGTGELFF. In DNA, the CDR3 is TGTGCCAGCAGCCGCCTCGGTACCGGGGAGCTGTTTTTT. The V gene is TRBV3-1 (or the pseudogene TRBV3-2), the J gene TRBJ2-2; D is undetermined. V lost 4 bases, J lost 5 bases, and 8 bases lay in between. CDR3 size: 13 residues. The germline gives CDR1 LGHDT, CDR2 YNNKEL (reference sequence).

The V call is TRBV11-2, the J call TRBJ1-2, with D maybe TRBD1 (5 bases). The CDR3 has 15 amino acids. CDR1 and CDR2 (germline): SGHAT, FQNNGV. The CDR3 DNA sequence: TGTGCTACGGGGCAACGGGGGGGAAGTCTGTATGGCTACACCTTC. This sequence encodes CATGQRGGSLYGYTF.

The chain is built from TRBV19 and TRBJ1-1; no clear D. V lost 5 bases to trimming and J lost 1 base, with 8 bases between them. The germline CDR1 and CDR2 sequences are LNHDA and SQIVND (reference sequence). The CDR3 is 13 residues long. DNA for the CDR3: TGTGCCAGTAGTCGTACACGGAACACTGAAGCTTTCTTT. It codes for CASSRTRNTEAFF.

V is TRBV4-1 and J is TRBJ2-5; no definite D call. Per the germline V gene, CDR1 is MGHRA and CDR2 is YSYEKL. Trimming removed 7 bases from V and 1 base from J, with 16 bases in between. The CDR3 has 15 amino acids. The CDR3 nucleotides read TGCGCCAGCACCCCCGATTACATACGCCAAGAGACCCAGTACTTC. The encoded protein is CASTPDYIRQETQYF.

This rearrangement joins TRBV30 to TRBJ2-1; 15 nucleotides match TRBD2. Per germline, CDR1 GTSNPN and CDR2 SVGIG (reference sequence). The CDR3 loop spans 15 amino acids. The V and J ends lost 1 base and 7 bases, in that order; junction bases with no gene match: 2. The CDR3 is CAWSAGLAGGNEQFF. CDR3 bases: TGTGCCTGGAGTGCCGGACTAGCGGGAGGGAATGAGCAGTTCTTC.

In the case of this clone: The sample holds other DNA sequences that translate to the same CDR3. The rearrangement joins TRBV5-5 to TRBJ1-2; D is possibly TRBD1 (6 bases). V lost 0 bases and J lost 4, with 10 bases in between. The CDR3 is 14 amino acids. Germline CDR1 is SGHKS and CDR2 is YYEKEE (reference sequence). The CDR3 DNA follows: TGTGCCAGCAGCTTGGAGGGGGGTCGCTATGGCTACACCTTC. Translation gives CASSLEGGRYGYTF.

V and J are TRBV11-2 and TRBJ2-7; 10 bases are shared with TRBD1. The germline CDR1 and CDR2 sequences are SGHAT and FQNNGV. This CDR3 has 16 amino acids. Unmatched junction bases numbered 9, after V lost 5 bases and J lost 2 bases. The chain's CDR3 is CASSHSPGQGTYEQYF. DNA for the CDR3: TGTGCCAGCAGCCATAGCCCGGGACAGGGGACCTACGAGCAGTACTTC.

About this clone: The junction departs from germline at one end; a sequencing error may be responsible. The same CDR3 can be traced to other DNA sequences in this sample. V usage is TRBV6-5 and J usage is TRBJ1-1, with D possibly matching TRBD1 (6 bases). Germline CDR1 and CDR2: MNHEY and SVGAGI. The CDR3 is made up of 14 amino acids. Here the CDR3 DNA reads TGCGCCAGCAGTAGACGGACAGTTAACACTGAAGCTTTCTTT. It specifies CASSRRTVNTEAFF.

The chain recombines TRBV4-1 with TRBJ1-5; D is unclear. The CDR3 is 17 amino acids. V lost 4 bases and J lost 0, with 16 bases in between. Germline V gives CDR1 MGHRA, CDR2 YSYEKL. The CDR3 sequence: CASSPGGSGISNQPQHF. CDR3 bases: TGCGCCAGCAGCCCGGGTGGGTCCGGGATTAGCAATCAGCCCCAGCATTTT.

As concerns this clone: At the DNA level, this CDR3 is encoded by other sequences in the same sample as well. The rearrangement joins TRBV6-5 to TRBJ2-5; D is uncertain. CDR3 length equals 11 residues. Trimming took 1 base from V and 4 from J, leaving 1 base between them. Germline V gives CDR1 MNHEY, CDR2 SVGAGI. The CDR3 loop is CASSYLETQYF. The CDR3 DNA reads TGTGCCAGCAGTTACTTAGAGACCCAGTACTTC.

The chain has TRBV3-1 (or the pseudogene TRBV3-2) and TRBJ2-5, with 7 bases aligning to TRBD2. V lost 1 base, J lost 5 bases, and 4 bases stayed unmatched. The germline V gene encodes CDR1 LGHDT and CDR2 YNNKEL (reference sequence). This CDR3 spans 14 amino acids. CDR3 nucleotide sequence: TGTGCCAGCAGCCAAGGGGGGGGAGGGGAGACCCAGTACTTC. It is translated as CASSQGGGGETQYF.

The chain combines TRBV12-5 with TRBJ2-5, with 10 positions matching TRBD1. Germline V CDR1 and CDR2: LGHNT, FRNRAP. V shed 0 bases, J shed 4 bases, and the junction held 5 bases outside the gene matches. This CDR3 region has 16 residues. The CDR3: CASGLVIDRGRETQYF. The CDR3 coding sequence is TGTGCTAGTGGTTTGGTCATAGACAGGGGGCGAGAGACCCAGTACTTC. The full variable domain, completed using reference TRBV12-5 and TRBJ2-5, is DARVTQTPRHKVTEMGQEVTMRCQPILGHNTVFWYRQTMMQGLELLAYFRNRAPLDDSGMPKDRFSAEMPDATLATLKIQPSEPRDSAVYFCASGLVIDRGRETQYFGPGTRLLVL.

This chain uses TRBV27 with TRBJ1-2, with 9 positions matching TRBD1. Germline V CDR1 and CDR2: MNHEY, SMNVEV (reference sequence). The CDR3 loop spans 14 amino acids. V lost 5 bases and J lost 3; bases outside the gene matches: 4. CDR3 DNA sequence: TGTGCCAGCAGTACAGGGACAGGGCACTATGGCTACACCTTC. Its protein product is CASSTGTGHYGYTF.

The chain is built from TRBV7-8 and TRBJ1-1; 8 bases match TRBD1. CDR1 and CDR2 (germline): SGHVS, FQNEAQ. The CDR3 consists of 17 residues. After removal of 2 bases from V and 5 bases from J, the junction contained 13 bases not matched to a gene. DNA for the CDR3: TGTGCCAGCAGCTTAAGTAGGTCAGGGGGCCGGGGGACTGAAGCTTTCTTT. Its translation: CASSLSRSGGRGTEAFF.

This chain uses TRBV3-1 (or the pseudogene TRBV3-2) with TRBJ2-7; 14 bases align to TRBD2. V lost 4 bases, J lost 7 bases, and 12 bases stayed unmatched. Germline V gene sequence: CDR1 LGHDT, CDR2 YNNKEL (reference sequence). CDR3 length: 17 residues. The CDR3 protein is CASSPGTSGSFAREQYF. CDR3 DNA: TGTGCCAGCAGCCCCGGGACTAGCGGGAGTTTCGCGAGGGAGCAGTACTTC.

V gene TRBV6-5 combines with J gene TRBJ1-3; unclear D gene. The CDR3 runs 15 residues. V lost 7 bases and J 0 bases, leaving 13 bases between the germline ends. Looked up from germline, CDR1 is MNHEY and CDR2 is SVGAGI. This chain's CDR3 is CASKAGVLSGNTIYF. DNA for the CDR3: TGTGCCAGCAAGGCAGGAGTCCTCTCTGGAAACACCATATATTTT.

This clone was counted a single time. The rearrangement uses TRBV5-1 and TRBJ2-4; D unclear. CDR1 SGHRS and CDR2 YFSETQ come from the germline V gene. CDR3 length: 13 amino acids. V dropped 4 bases and J dropped 4 bases, with 9 bases sitting between them. The CDR3 sequence is CASSPSGKNIQYF. CDR3 nucleotide sequence: TGCGCCAGCAGCCCCAGTGGGAAAAACATTCAGTACTTC. Full variable domain (outside the CDR3, taken from reference TRBV5-1 and TRBJ2-4): KAGVTQTPRYLIKTRGQQVTLSCSPISGHRSVSWYQQTPGQGLQFLFEYFSETQRNKGNFPGRFSGRQFSNSRSEMNVSTLELGDSALYLCASSPSGKNIQYFGAGTRLSVL.

The chain recombines TRBV5-5 with TRBJ2-2, with a weak D call TRBD2 (7 bases). CDR3 length equals 16 residues. Deletions cut 4 bases from V and 1 base from J, with 14 bases between. The germline V gene encodes CDR1 SGHKS and CDR2 YYEKEE (reference sequence). DNA of the CDR3: TGTGCCAGCAGCCCAGCGGGACAAGGGAACACCGGGGAGCTGTTTTTT. Translation gives CASSPAGQGNTGELFF.

The genes are TRBV6-5 and TRBJ2-3, with 8 bases identical to TRBD2. Germline trimming cut 6 bases from V and 3 bases from J; bases unmatched to any gene: 5. Germline CDR1 reads MNHEY; CDR2 reads SVGAGI. The CDR3 spans 14 residues. The CDR3 DNA sequence: TGTGCCAGCAGCCGGGGGGGCGGGACAGATACGCAGTATTTT. This codes for CASSRGGGTDTQYF.

This rearrangement joins TRBV3-1 (or the pseudogene TRBV3-2) to TRBJ1-3, with TRBD1 identical over 8 bases. The trim removed 5 bases at V and 4 bases at J, leaving 16 bases unmatched. The CDR3 loop spans 18 amino acids. Germline lookup yields CDR1 LGHDT and CDR2 YNNKEL (reference sequence). Written as DNA, the CDR3 is TGTGCCAGCAGCAAGGGGGGGCCAGGGGGCGCGAGAGGAAACACCATATATTTT. Encoded protein: CASSKGGPGGARGNTIYF.